This T cell receptor beta chain stems from a study of blood T cell repertoires in COVID-19. The wider study: T cells, B-cell-depleted T cells, or PBMCs supplied cDNA or gDNA.

This clone occurred many times. The V end lost 6 bases, the J end lost 2 bases, and 6 bases lay between the germline ends. This CDR3 is built from 12 residues. Per germline, CDR1 SNHLY and CDR2 FYNNEI. Per the original data handling: Using reference gene primer amplification, nucleated cell counts were estimated. Clones were read by immunoSEQ multiplex PCR, and TCRdb kept only the in-frame ones, dropping some. V, J and clone size derive from that table, while D and trimming were established from the DNA sequence. In the table there are 170,000 or so clones, approximately 88% of which are singletons. The participants were between roughly 18 and 89 years old and came from some 25 US areas.

The V gene is TRBV2, the J gene TRBJ2-3; D not resolved. The specimen was PBMCs or T cells enriched from blood (not recorded which). The clonotype comes from a woman aged 18-29 years who had recovered from COVID-19. The CDR3: CASRADTDTQYF. In DNA, the CDR3 is TGTGCCAGCAGAGCCGACACAGATACGCAGTATTTT.